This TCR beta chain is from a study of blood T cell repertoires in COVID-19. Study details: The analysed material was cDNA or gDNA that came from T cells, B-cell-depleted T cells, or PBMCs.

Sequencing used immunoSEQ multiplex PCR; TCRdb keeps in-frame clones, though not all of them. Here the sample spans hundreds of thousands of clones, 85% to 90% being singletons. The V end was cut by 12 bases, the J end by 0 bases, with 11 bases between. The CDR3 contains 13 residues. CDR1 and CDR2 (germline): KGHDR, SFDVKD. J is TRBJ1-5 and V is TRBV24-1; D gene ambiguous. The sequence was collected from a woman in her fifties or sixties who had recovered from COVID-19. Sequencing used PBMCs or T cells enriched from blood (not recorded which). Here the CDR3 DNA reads TGTGCCCCCCCTCAGTTTAGCAATCAGCCCCAGCATTTT. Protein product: CAPPQFSNQPQHF.